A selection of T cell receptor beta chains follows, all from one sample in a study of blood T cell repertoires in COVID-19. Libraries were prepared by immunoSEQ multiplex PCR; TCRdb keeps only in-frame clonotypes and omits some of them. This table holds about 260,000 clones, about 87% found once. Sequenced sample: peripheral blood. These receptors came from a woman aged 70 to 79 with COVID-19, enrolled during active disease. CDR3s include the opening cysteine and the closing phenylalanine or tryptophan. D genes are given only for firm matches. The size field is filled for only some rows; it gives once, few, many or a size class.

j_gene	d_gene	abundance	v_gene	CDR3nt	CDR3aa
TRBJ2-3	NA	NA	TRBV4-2	TGTGCCAGCAGCCAAGATCAGGGGAGCACAGATACGCAGTATTTT	CASSQDQGSTDTQYF
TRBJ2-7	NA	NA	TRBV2	TGTGCCAGCACCTACCTACCCTACGAGCAGTACTTC	CASTYLPYEQYF
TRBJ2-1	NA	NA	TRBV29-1	TGCAGCGCCGCCGGGACTCCAGAAGGGCAGTTCTTC	CSAAGTPEGQFF
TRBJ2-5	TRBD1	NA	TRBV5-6	TGTGCCAGCAGCTTAGGACAGGGCCAAGAGACCCAGTACTTC	CASSLGQGQETQYF
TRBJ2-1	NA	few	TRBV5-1	TGCGCCAGCAGAAGCTCGGTCGGTTACAATGAGCAGTTCTTC	CASRSSVGYNEQFF
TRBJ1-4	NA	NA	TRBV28	TGTGCCAGCAAAGGCGGGACCTCAGATGAAAAACTGTTTTTT	CASKGGTSDEKLFF
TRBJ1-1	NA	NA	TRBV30	TGTGCCTGGAGTCGGGGAAACCTGAACACTGAAGCTTTCTTT	CAWSRGNLNTEAFF
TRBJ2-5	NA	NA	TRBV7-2	TGTGCCAGCAGCTTTTCCGGGATGGAGACCCAGTACTTC	CASSFSGMETQYF
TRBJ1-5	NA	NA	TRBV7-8	TGTGCCAGCAGCGAAAACAGGGAAACGGCCCAGCATTTT	CASSENRETAQHF
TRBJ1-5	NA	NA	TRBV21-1	TGTGCCAGCAGCAAAGGAGGACGGGGTCAACAGCCCCAGCATTTT	CASSKGGRGQQPQHF
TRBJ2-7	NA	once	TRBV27	TGTGCCAGCAGGGTGCAAGGGGTGACCTACGAGCAGTACTTC	CASRVQGVTYEQYF
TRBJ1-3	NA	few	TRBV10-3	TGTGCCATCAGTGATGGTAGTTCTGGAAACACCATATATTTT	CAISDGSSGNTIYF
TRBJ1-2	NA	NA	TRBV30	TGTGCCTGGAAACTGACAGGCGCGAGTGGCTACACCTTC	CAWKLTGASGYTF
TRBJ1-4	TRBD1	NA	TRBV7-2	TGTGCCAGCAGCTTCAGTGACAGGGAGCTTCGGGCTGAAAAACTGTTTTTT	CASSFSDRELRAEKLFF
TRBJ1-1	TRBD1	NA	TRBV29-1	TGCAGCGTTGGGGGGACAGCGTCAAACACTGAAGCTTTCTTT	CSVGGTASNTEAFF
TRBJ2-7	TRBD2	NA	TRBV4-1	TGCGCCAGCAGCCTAAACGTAGCGGGAGGGCCGTACGAGCAGTACTTC	CASSLNVAGGPYEQYF
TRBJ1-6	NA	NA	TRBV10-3	TGTGCCATCACCGGGGGGGGCCGTGGCTCACCCCTCCACTTT	CAITGGGRGSPLHF
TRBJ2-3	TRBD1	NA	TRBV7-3	TGTGCCAGCAGCTTAGAGGGACAGTTCACAGATACGCAGTATTTT	CASSLEGQFTDTQYF
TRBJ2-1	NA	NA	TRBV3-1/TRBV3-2	TGTGCCAGCAGCCAAGTCTCACTTCAAAGCTCCTACAATGAGCAGTTCTTC	CASSQVSLQSSYNEQFF
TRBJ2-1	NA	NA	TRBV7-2	TGTGCCAGCAGCTTAATGGGAGACTCCTACAATGAGCAGTTCTTC	CASSLMGDSYNEQFF
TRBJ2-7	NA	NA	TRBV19	TGTGCCAGTAGTATAAGCCCAGGCCAAACCTACGAGCAGTACTTC	CASSISPGQTYEQYF
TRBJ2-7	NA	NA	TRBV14	TGTGCCAGCAGCCAAGAATACCAGAGGCACTACGAGCAGTACTTC	CASSQEYQRHYEQYF
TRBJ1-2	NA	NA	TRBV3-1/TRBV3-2	TGTGCCAGCAGCCGGAGCACGAGGGGGTTTGGCGGCTACACCTTC	CASSRSTRGFGGYTF
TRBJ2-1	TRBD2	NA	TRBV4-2	TGTGCCAGCAGCCAAGGCGGGGGAGCCTACAATGAGCAGTTCTTC	CASSQGGGAYNEQFF
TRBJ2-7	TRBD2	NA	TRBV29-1	TGCAGCGGAACACTAGCGGGAGGCCCTAGGAGCTCCTACGAGCAGTACTTC	CSGTLAGGPRSSYEQYF
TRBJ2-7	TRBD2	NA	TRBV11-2	TGTGCCAGCACCCTTTCCCGGGAGGGCATCTTTGAGCAGTACTTC	CASTLSREGIFEQYF
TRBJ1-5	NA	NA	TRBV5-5	TGTGCCAGCAGCGGCGGCGCGTATAGCAATCAGCCCCAGCATTTT	CASSGGAYSNQPQHF
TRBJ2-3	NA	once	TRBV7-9	TGTGCCAGCAGCTCACAGGGTAGTGCAGATACGCAGTATTTT	CASSSQGSADTQYF
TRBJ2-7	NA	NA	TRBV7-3	TGTGCCAGCAGCCCTTACACAGGCTACGAGCAGTACTTC	CASSPYTGYEQYF
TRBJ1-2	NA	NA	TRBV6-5	TGTGCCAGCGGTTGGCGGATCTATGGCTACACCTTC	CASGWRIYGYTF
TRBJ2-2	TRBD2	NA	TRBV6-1	TGTGCCAGCAGTGAACTAGCGGGAGCGTTTTCCGGGGAGCTGTTTTTT	CASSELAGAFSGELFF
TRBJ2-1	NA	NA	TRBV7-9	TGTGCCAGCAGCTCTCCAGCGGATGAGCAGTTCTTC	CASSSPADEQFF
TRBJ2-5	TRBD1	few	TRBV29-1	TGCAGCGCAACAGGGGCTCTACGAGAGACCCAGTACTTC	CSATGALRETQYF
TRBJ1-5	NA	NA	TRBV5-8	TGTGCCAGCAGCTTAGGGGGAGTTCAGCCCCAGCATTTT	CASSLGGVQPQHF
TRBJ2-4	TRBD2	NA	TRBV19	TGTGCCAGTAGTTCCATCGGACTAGCGGGAGGGCGGGGGAGCATTCAGTACTTC	CASSSIGLAGGRGSIQYF
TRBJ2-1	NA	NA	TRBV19	TGTGCCAGTAGCACTTCCCGTGGGGGCAACTACAATGAGCAGTTCTTC	CASSTSRGGNYNEQFF
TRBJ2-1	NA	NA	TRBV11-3	TGTGCCAGCAGCGCACAGGGTAGGGCGCAGTTCTTC	CASSAQGRAQFF
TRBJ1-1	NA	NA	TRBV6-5	TGTGCCAGCAGTTATCAAACTGAAGCTTTCTTT	CASSYQTEAFF
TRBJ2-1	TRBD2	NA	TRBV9	TGTGCCAGCAGCGTAGGGACTAGCGAGAACAATGAGCAGTTCTTC	CASSVGTSENNEQFF
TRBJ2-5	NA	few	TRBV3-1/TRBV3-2	TGTGCCAGCCACCGCGGGGAGACCCAGTACTTC	CASHRGETQYF
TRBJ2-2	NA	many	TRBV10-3	TGTGCCATCAGTGAGAGCGGGAGACAGGGCGGGGAGCTGTTTTTT	CAISESGRQGGELFF
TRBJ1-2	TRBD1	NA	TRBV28	TGTGCCAGCAGTTATGGACAGGGGAACTATGGCTACACCTTC	CASSYGQGNYGYTF
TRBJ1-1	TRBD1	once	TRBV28	TGTGCCAGCAGACTTCAAACCGGGACAGGGAGGACTGAAGCTTTCTTT	CASRLQTGTGRTEAFF
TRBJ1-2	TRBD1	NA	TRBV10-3	TGTGCCATCAGTGAGCAGACAGGGGGCTTGAAGGCGGTTGGCTACACCTTC	CAISEQTGGLKAVGYTF
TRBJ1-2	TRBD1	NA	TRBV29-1	TGCAGCGTTATAGGGGGCCTTGGCTACACCTTC	CSVIGGLGYTF
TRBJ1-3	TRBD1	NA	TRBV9	TGTGCCAGCAGCGGACAGGGGCCGAGCTCTGGAAACACCATATATTTT	CASSGQGPSSGNTIYF
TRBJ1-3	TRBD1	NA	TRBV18	TGTGCCAGCTCACCAGGGACAGTTACTGGAAACACCATATATTTT	CASSPGTVTGNTIYF
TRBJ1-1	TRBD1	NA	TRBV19	TGTGCCAGTAGTACATCCCACAGGGGGCGCGTGGGCACTGAAGCTTTCTTT	CASSTSHRGRVGTEAFF
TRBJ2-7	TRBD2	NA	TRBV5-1	TGCGCCAGCAGCTTTAGCGGGAGTGTTTACGAGCAGTACTTC	CASSFSGSVYEQYF
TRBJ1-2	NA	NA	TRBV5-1	TGCGCCAGCGGGCCGGATCCTTATGGCTACACCTTC	CASGPDPYGYTF
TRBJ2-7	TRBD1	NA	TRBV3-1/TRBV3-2	TGTGCCAGCAGTCGCGTCGGGGGACAGGGGGCCTACGAGCAGTACTTC	CASSRVGGQGAYEQYF
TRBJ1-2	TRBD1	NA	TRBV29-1	TGCAGCGTTGCCGAATCGTCCGGGACAGCTGGCTACACCTTC	CSVAESSGTAGYTF
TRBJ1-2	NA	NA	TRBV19	TGTGCCAGTAGTCTACAGATACAGGGTCGCGGCTACACCTTC	CASSLQIQGRGYTF
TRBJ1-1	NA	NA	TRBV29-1	TGCAGCGTTGAAGATAGGGGGAACACTGAAGCTTTCTTT	CSVEDRGNTEAFF
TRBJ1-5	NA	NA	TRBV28	TGTGCCAGCAGTCGGGCAGGGGCGATCTATCAGCCCCAGCATTTT	CASSRAGAIYQPQHF